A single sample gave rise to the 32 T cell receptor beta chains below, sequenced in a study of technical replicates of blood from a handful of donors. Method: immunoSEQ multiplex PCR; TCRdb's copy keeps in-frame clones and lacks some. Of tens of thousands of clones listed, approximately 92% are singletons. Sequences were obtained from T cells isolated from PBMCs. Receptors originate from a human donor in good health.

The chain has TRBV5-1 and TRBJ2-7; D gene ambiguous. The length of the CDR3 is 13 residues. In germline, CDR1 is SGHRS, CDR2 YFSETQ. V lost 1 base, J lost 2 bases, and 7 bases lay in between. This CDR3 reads CASSLTATYEQYF. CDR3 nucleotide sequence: TGCGCCAGCAGCTTGACAGCTACCTACGAGCAGTACTTC.

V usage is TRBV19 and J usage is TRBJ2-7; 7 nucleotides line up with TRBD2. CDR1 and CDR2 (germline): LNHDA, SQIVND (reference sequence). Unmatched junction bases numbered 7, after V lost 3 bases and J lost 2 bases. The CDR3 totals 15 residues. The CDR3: CASSMATGTTYEQYF. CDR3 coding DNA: TGTGCCAGTAGTATGGCCACCGGGACTACCTACGAGCAGTACTTC.

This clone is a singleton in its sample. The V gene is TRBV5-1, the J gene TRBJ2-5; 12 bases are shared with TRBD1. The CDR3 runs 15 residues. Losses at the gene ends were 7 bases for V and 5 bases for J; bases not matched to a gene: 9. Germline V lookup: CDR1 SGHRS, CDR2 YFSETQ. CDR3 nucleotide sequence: TGCGCCAGCCATGCGGGACAGGGGGCGGGGGAGACCCAGTACTTC. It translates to CASHAGQGAGETQYF.

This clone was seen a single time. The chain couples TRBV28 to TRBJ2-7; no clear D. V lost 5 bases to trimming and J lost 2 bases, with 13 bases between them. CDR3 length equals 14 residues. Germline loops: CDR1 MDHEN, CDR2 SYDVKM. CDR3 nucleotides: TGTGCCAGCAGTCTCGCCCGGTTGACCTACGAGCAGTACTTC. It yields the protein CASSLARLTYEQYF.

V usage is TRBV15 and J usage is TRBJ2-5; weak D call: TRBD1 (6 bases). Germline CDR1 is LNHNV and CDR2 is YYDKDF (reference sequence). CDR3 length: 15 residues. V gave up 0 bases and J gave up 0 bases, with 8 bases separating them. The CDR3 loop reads CATSRDRGYQETQYF. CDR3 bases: TGTGCCACCAGCAGAGATAGGGGGTACCAAGAGACCCAGTACTTC.

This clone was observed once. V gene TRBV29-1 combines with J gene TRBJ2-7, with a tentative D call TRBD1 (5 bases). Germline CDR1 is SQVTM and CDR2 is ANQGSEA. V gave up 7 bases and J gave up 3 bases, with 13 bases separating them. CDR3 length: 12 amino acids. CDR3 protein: CSAATDLYEQYF. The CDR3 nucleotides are TGCAGCGCGGCGACAGACCTCTACGAGCAGTACTTC.

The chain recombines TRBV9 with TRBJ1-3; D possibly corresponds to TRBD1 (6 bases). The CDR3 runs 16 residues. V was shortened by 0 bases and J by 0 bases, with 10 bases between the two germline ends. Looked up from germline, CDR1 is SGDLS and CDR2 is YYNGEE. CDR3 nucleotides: TGTGCCAGCAGCGTAGTCCCGGACAGCTCTGGAAACACCATATATTTT. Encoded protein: CASSVVPDSSGNTIYF. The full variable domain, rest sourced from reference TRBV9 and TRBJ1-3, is DSGVTQTPKHLITATGQRVTLRCSPRSGDLSVYWYQQSLDQGLQFLIQYYNGEERAKGNILERFSAQQFPDLHSELNLSSLELGDSALYFCASSVVPDSSGNTIYFGEGSWLTVV.

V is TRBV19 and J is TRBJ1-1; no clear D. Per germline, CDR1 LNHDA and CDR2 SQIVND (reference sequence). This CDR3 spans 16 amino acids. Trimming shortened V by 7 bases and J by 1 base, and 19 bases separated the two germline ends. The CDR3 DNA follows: TGTGCCAGTAACCCCCATATGAGGGCACCGAACACTGAAGCTTTCTTT. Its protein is CASNPHMRAPNTEAFF.

The CDR3 DNA reads TGTGCCAGTAGTATAACCGCGGGGACAGGGTTTATAGATGAGCAGTTCTTC. Translation: CASSITAGTGFIDEQFF. The chain recombines TRBV19 with TRBJ2-1; 9 bases align to TRBD1. This CDR3 is built from 17 residues. Germline CDR1 reads LNHDA; CDR2 reads SQIVND (reference sequence). Trimming cost V 2 bases and J 8 bases; bases outside gene matches: 13.

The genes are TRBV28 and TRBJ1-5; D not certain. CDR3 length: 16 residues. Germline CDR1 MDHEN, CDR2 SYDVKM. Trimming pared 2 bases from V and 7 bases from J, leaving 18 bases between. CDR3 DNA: TGTGCCAGCAGTTTAGTTGTTCCCCAGAGGCGACAGCCCCAGCATTTT. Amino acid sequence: CASSLVVPQRRQPQHF.

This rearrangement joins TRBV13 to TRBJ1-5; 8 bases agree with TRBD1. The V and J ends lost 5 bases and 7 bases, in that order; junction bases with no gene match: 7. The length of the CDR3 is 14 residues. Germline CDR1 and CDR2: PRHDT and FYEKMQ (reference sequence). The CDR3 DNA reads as TGTGCCAGCAGCCCAGGACAGGGCGGGCAGCCCCAGCATTTT. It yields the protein CASSPGQGGQPQHF.

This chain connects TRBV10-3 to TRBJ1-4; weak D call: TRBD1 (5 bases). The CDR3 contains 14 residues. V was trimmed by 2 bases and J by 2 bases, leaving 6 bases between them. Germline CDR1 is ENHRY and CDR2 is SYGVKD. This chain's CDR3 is CAISERQTNEKLFF. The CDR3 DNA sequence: TGTGCCATCAGTGAGCGACAGACTAATGAAAAACTGTTTTTT.

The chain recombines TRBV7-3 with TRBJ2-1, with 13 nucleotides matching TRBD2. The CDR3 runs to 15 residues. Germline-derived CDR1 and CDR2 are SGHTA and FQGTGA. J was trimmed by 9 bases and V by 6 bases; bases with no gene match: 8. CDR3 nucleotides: TGTGCCAGCAGTCCGACTAGCGGGGGGCAGGGTGAGCAGTTCTTC. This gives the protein CASSPTSGGQGEQFF.

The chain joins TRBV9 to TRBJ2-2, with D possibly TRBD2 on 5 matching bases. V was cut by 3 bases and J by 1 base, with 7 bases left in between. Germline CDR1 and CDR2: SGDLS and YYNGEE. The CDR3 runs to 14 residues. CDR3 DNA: TGTGCCAGCAGCGAGAGCGGGAACACCGGGGAGCTGTTTTTT. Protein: CASSESGNTGELFF.

The CDR3 sequence is CAGKKAGLAGASTYNEQFF. The CDR3 bases are TGTGCCGGAAAAAAGGCGGGACTAGCGGGGGCCTCTACCTACAATGAGCAGTTCTTC. The rearrangement uses TRBV7-9 and TRBJ2-1; TRBD2 matches at 14 bases. This CDR3 has 19 amino acids. CDR1 is SEHNR and CDR2 is FQNEAQ in the germline V gene (reference sequence). V lost 11 bases to trimming and J lost 2 bases; unmatched junction nucleotides: 17. The full variable domain, completed using reference TRBV7-9 and TRBJ2-1, is DTGVSQNPRHKITKRGQNVTFRCDPISEHNRLYWYRQTLGQGPEFLTYFQNEAQLEKSRLLSDRFSAERPKGSFSTLEIQRTEQGDSAMYLCAGKKAGLAGASTYNEQFFGPGTRLTVL.

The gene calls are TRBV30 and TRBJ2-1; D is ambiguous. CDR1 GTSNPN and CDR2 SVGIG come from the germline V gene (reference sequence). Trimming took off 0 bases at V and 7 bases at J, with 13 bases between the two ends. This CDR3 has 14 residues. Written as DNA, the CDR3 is TGTGCCTGGAGTGTATTCCTTGACGGGAATGAGCAGTTCTTC. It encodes CAWSVFLDGNEQFF.

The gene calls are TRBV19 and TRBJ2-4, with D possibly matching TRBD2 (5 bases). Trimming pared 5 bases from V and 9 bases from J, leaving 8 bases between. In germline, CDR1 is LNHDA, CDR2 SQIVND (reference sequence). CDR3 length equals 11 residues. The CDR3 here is CASSPGSIQYF. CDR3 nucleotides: TGTGCCAGTAGTCCGGGGAGCATTCAGTACTTC. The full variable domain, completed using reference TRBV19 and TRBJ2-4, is DGGITQSPKYLFRKEGQNVTLSCEQNLNHDAMYWYRQDPGQGLRLIYYSQIVNDFQKGDIAEGYSVSREKKESFPLTVTSAQKNPTAFYLCASSPGSIQYFGAGTRLSVL.

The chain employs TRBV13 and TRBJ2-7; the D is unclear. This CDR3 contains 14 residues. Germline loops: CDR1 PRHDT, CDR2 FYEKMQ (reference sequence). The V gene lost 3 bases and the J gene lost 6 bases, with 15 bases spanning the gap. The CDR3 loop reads CASSLGLKVGEQYF. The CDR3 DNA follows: TGTGCCAGCAGCTTGGGCCTTAAGGTGGGCGAGCAGTACTTC.

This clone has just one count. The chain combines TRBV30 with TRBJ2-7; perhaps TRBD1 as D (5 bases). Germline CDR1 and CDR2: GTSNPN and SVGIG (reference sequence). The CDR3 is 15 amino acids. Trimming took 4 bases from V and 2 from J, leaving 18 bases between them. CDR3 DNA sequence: TGTGCCTGGAAAATACAGGTCCAATCCACCTACGAGCAGTACTTC. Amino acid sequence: CAWKIQVQSTYEQYF.

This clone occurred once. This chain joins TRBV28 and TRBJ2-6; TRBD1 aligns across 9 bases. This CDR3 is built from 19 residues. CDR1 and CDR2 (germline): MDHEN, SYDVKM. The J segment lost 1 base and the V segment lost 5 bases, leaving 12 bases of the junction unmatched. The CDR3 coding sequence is TGTGCCAGCAGTGCGCCCGGGACAGGGTCTATGTCTGGGGCCAACGTCCTGACTTTC. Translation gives CASSAPGTGSMSGANVLTF.

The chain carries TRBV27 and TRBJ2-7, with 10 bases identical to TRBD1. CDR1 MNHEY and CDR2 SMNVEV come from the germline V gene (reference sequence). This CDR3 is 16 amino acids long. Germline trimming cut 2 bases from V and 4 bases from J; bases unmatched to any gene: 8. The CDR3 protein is CASSLELGTGVYEQYF. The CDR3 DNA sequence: TGTGCCAGCAGTTTAGAACTCGGGACAGGGGTATACGAGCAGTACTTC.

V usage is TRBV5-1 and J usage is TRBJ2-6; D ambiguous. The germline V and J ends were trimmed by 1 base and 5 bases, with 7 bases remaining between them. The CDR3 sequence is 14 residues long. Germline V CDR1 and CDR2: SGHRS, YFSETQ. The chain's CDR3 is CASSLFSRANVLTF. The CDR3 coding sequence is TGCGCCAGCAGCTTGTTTTCTCGGGCCAACGTCCTGACTTTC.

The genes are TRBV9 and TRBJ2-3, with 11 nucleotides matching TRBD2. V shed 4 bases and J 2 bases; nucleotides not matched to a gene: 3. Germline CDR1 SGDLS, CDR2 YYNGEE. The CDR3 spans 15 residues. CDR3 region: CASSRTSGFTDTQYF. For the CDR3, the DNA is TGTGCCAGCAGCCGGACTAGCGGGTTCACAGATACGCAGTATTTT.

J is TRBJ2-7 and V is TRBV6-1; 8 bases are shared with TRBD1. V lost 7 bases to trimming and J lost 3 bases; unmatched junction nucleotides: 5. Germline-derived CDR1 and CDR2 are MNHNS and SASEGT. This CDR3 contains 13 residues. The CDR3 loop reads CASKSTGVYEQYF. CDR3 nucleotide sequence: TGTGCCAGCAAGTCGACAGGGGTCTACGAGCAGTACTTC.

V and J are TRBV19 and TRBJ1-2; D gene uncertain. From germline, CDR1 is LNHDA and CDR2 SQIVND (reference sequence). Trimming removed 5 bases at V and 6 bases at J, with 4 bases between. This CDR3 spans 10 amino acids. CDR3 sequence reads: CASSQDGYTF. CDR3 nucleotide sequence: TGTGCCAGTAGTCAGGATGGCTACACCTTC. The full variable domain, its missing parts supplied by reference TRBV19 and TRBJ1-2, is DGGITQSPKYLFRKEGQNVTLSCEQNLNHDAMYWYRQDPGQGLRLIYYSQIVNDFQKGDIAEGYSVSREKKESFPLTVTSAQKNPTAFYLCASSQDGYTFGSGTRLTVV.

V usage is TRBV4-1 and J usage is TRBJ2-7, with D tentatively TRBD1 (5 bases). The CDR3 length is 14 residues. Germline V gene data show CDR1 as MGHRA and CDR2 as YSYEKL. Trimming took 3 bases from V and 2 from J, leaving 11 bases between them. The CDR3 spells CASSHRVNTYEQYF. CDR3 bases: TGCGCCAGCAGCCACAGGGTCAACACCTACGAGCAGTACTTC.

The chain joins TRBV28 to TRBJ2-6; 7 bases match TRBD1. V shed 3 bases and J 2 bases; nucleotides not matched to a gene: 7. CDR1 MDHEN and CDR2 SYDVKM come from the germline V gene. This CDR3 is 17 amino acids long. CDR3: CASSFWDSVPGANVLTF. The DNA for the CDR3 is TGTGCCAGCAGTTTTTGGGACAGCGTTCCTGGGGCCAACGTCCTGACTTTC.

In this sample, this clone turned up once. The CDR3 loop reads CASSVGRVGETQYF. Written as DNA, the CDR3 is TGTGCCAGCAGTGTTGGCAGGGTGGGGGAGACCCAGTACTTC. The V call is TRBV25-1, the J call TRBJ2-5; D may be TRBD1 (5 bases). The ends were cut back, 4 bases at V and 5 bases at J, with 14 bases in the middle. This CDR3 has 14 residues. Germline V gene lookup returns CDR1 MGHDK and CDR2 SYGVNS.

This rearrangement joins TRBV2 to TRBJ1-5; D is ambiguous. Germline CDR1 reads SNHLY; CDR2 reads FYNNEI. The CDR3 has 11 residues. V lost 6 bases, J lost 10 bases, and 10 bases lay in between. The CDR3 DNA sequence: TGTGCCAGCAGGGAGACGGGACCCCAGCATTTT. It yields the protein CASRETGPQHF. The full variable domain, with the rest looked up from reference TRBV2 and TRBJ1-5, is EPEVTQTPSHQVTQMGQEVILRCVPISNHLYFYWYRQILGQKVEFLVSFYNNEISEKSEIFDDQFSVERPDGSNFTLKIRSTKLEDSAMYFCASRETGPQHFGDGTRLSIL.

CDR3 sequence reads: CASSPTSKGEKLFF. CDR3 coding DNA: TGCGCCAGCAGCCCGACCTCAAAGGGGGAAAAACTGTTTTTT. The chain links TRBV5-1 to TRBJ1-4; perhaps TRBD1 as D (5 bases). V was trimmed by 4 bases and J by 8 bases, leaving 15 bases between them. Germline lookup yields CDR1 SGHRS and CDR2 YFSETQ. The CDR3 consists of 14 residues.

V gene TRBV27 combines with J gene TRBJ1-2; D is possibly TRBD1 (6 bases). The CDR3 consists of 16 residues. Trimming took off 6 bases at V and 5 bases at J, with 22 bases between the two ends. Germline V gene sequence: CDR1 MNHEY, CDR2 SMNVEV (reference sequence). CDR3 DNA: TGTGCCAGCAGGGAGGGGCGGGGGCGAGGGGCATATGGCTACACCTTC. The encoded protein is CASREGRGRGAYGYTF.

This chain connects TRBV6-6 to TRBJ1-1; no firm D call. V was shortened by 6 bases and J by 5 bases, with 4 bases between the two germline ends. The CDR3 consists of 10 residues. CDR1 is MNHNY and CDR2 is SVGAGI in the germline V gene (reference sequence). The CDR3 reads CASRRTEAFF. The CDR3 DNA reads TGTGCCAGCAGGAGGACTGAAGCTTTCTTT.